One and the same sample provided the 9 T cell receptor beta chains below, sequenced in a study of spatial heterogeneity in lung cancer. The time point was: sample taken at primary tumor resection. TCRdb called the 5' RACE reads again in MiXCR, with one record for every CDR3 protein. The sample holds around 45,000 distinct CDR3 sequences, approximately 15% seen once. The source material was PBMCs, sampled at surgery. These receptors were taken from a male donor with early-stage non-small cell lung cancer.

This clonotype appeared many times. The V call is TRBV4-1, the J call TRBJ2-1; a weak D match, TRBD1 (5 bases). Germline V gives CDR1 MGHRA, CDR2 YSYEKL. The CDR3 loop spans 18 amino acids. V was pared by 2 bases and J by 8 bases, with 25 bases between. The CDR3 region has the DNA TGCGCCAGCAGCCAACACGGAGACAAAATAGGGGTCTTTGATGAGCAGTTCTTC. This sequence encodes CASSQHGDKIGVFDEQFF.

This clonotype rates as medium-sized. This CDR3 reads CASSFAGESTDTQYF. The CDR3 DNA follows: TGTGCCAGCAGCTTTGCGGGAGAGAGCACAGATACGCAGTATTTT. The chain recombines TRBV7-8 with TRBJ2-3; 7 nucleotides match TRBD2. The CDR3 totals 15 residues. J gave up 0 bases and V 3 bases, and 3 bases lay outside the gene matches. In germline, CDR1 is SGHVS, CDR2 FQNEAQ.

CDR3 sequence reads: CSAQHIVRGDTQYF. The CDR3, as DNA: TGCAGTGCCCAACACATCGTTAGAGGAGATACGCAGTATTTT. This chain links TRBV20-1 with TRBJ2-3; no clear D. V lost 6 bases and J 5 bases, leaving 18 bases between the germline ends. In germline, CDR1 is DFQATT, CDR2 SNEGSKA (reference sequence). This CDR3 contains 14 residues.

This clonotype turned up a few times. This sequence joins TRBV2 and TRBJ2-1, with D unclear. Trimming took off 7 bases at V and 3 bases at J, with 7 bases between the two ends. CDR1 and CDR2 (germline): SNHLY, FYNNEI. The CDR3 totals 12 residues. In DNA, the CDR3 is TGTGCCAGCAAAATGGACTACAATGAGCAGTTCTTC. It codes for CASKMDYNEQFF.

The chain employs TRBV10-2 and TRBJ2-7, with a possible D match to TRBD2 (6 bases). This CDR3 contains 11 residues. V was clipped by 3 bases and J by 7 bases, with 7 bases between them. Germline V gene sequence: CDR1 WSHSY, CDR2 SAAADI. The CDR3 spells CASSDGREQYF. For the CDR3, the DNA is TGCGCCAGCAGTGATGGGAGGGAGCAGTACTTC.

In its sample, this clonotype was seen a few times. The chain joins TRBV5-1 to TRBJ2-5, with unresolved D. V was clipped by 4 bases and J by 2 bases, with 18 bases between them. The V gene's germline CDR1 is SGHRS and CDR2 YFSETQ. The CDR3 sequence is 16 residues long. The DNA for the CDR3 is TGCGCCAGCAGCAACGAACTACACTCAACGCAAGAGACCCAGTACTTC. Translated: CASSNELHSTQETQYF.

The rearrangement uses TRBV3-1 and TRBJ1-1, with a weak D call TRBD1 (5 bases). V lost 1 base and J 4 bases, leaving 13 bases between the germline ends. The germline V gene encodes CDR1 LGHDT and CDR2 YNNKEL (reference sequence). This CDR3 is built from 15 residues. CDR3 region: CASSQGGGGGTEAFF. In nucleotides, the CDR3 is TGTGCCAGCAGCCAAGGAGGCGGGGGGGGCACTGAAGCTTTCTTT.

This rearrangement joins TRBV11-2 to TRBJ1-6, with D unclear. V lost 2 bases and J lost 8, with 16 bases in between. Germline CDR1 reads SGHAT; CDR2 reads FQNNGV. The CDR3 spans 16 residues. The CDR3 loop is CASSLNAVAADSPLHF. The CDR3 DNA reads as TGTGCCAGCAGCTTAAATGCTGTGGCAGCAGATTCACCCCTCCACTTT.

This chain links TRBV11-2 with TRBJ2-3; possibly TRBD2 for D (5 bases). Germline V gene lookup returns CDR1 SGHAT and CDR2 FQNNGV. CDR3 length equals 14 residues. Trimming removed 3 bases from V and 2 bases from J, with 9 bases in between. CDR3 DNA: TGTGCCAGCAGCTTTTTGACTAACACAGATACGCAGTATTTT. Protein sequence: CASSFLTNTDTQYF. The full variable domain, completed using reference TRBV11-2 and TRBJ2-3, is EAGVAQSPRYKIIEKRQSVAFWCNPISGHATLYWYQQILGQGPKLLIQFQNNGVVDDSQLPKDRFSAERLKGVDSTLKIQPAKLEDSAVYLCASSFLTNTDTQYFGPGTRLTVL.